The sequence of this TCR beta chain was determined in a study of T cell responses to AZD1222 COVID-19 vaccine. Study-level points and caveats: Reports indicate that nearly half of spike-specific TCRs are directed at unmutated variant regions.

Method: immunoSEQ multiplex PCR; TCRdb's copy keeps in-frame clones and lacks some. The table has more than 90,000 clones, 87% seen once. This CDR3 has 11 amino acids. The germline V gene encodes CDR1 SQVTM and CDR2 ANQGSEA. Trimming left V 4 bases short and J 3 bases short, with 7 bases between. To note about this clone: Its specificity is unknown.

This rearrangement joins TRBV29-1 to TRBJ2-7, with no clear D. The clonotype comes from an adult who received the AZD1222 COVID-19 vaccine. The specimen was peripheral blood, collected 28 days after the second AZD1222 dose. CDR3: CSVATVYEQYF. DNA for the CDR3: TGCAGCGTTGCTACAGTCTACGAGCAGTACTTC.